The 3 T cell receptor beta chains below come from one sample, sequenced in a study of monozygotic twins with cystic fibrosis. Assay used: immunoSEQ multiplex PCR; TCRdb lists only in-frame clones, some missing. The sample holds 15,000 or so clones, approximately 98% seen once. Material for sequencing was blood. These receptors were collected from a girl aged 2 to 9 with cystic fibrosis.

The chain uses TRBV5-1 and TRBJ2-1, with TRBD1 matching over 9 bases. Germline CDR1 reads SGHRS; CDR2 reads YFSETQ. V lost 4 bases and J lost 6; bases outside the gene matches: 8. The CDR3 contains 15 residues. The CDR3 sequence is CASSLDRGLINEQFF. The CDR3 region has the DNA TGCGCCAGCAGCCTGGACAGGGGTTTAATCAATGAGCAGTTCTTC.

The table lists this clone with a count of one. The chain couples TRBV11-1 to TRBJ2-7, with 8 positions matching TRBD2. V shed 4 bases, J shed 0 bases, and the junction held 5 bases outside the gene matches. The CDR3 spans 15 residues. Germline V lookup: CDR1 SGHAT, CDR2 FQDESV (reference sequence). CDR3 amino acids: CASSSMRGDSYEQYF. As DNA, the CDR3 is TGTGCCAGCAGCTCAATGCGGGGGGACTCCTACGAGCAGTACTTC.

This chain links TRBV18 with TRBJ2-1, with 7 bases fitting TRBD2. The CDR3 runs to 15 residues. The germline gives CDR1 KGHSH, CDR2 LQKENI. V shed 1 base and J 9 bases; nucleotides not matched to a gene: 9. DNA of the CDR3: TGTGCCAGCTCACCACGGGAGGGACCCTCTGGTGAGCAGTTCTTC. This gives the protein CASSPREGPSGEQFF.